The present T cell receptor beta chain was sequenced within a study of T cells in Graves' hyperthyroidism and ophthalmopathy. General observations from the study: Blood also carried most thyroid clonotypes expanded above 0.001. A 13 V-J signature model discriminated ophthalmopathy versus stable hyperthyroidism.

TCR beta CDR3 regions were amplified from RNA transcripts. The HTBI primer set served for first-round RT-PCR of the TCR CDR3. TCRdb itself ran the multiplex PCR reads through MiXCR, one entry per CDR3 protein. In the table there are hundreds of thousands of distinct CDR3 sequences, over 35% of which are singletons. Worth noting for this clonotype: Its target is unknown.

V lost 8 bases and J 0 bases, leaving 7 bases between the germline ends. Looked up from germline, CDR1 is SGHTA and CDR2 is FQGNSA. The CDR3 spans 13 residues. This chain joins TRBV7-2 and TRBJ1-4; D unclear. This TCR derives from a woman in her forties with Graves' hyperthyroidism. Sequencing input: blood. This chain's CDR3 is CASARATNEKLFF. CDR3 nucleotides: TGTGCCAGCGCGCGGGCAACTAATGAAAAACTGTTTTTT. The entire variable domain, with the rest obtained from reference TRBV7-2 and TRBJ1-4, is as follows: GAGVSQSPSNKVTEKGKDVELRCDPISGHTALYWYRQSLGQGLEFLIYFQGNSAPDKSGLPSDRFSAERTGGSVSTLTIQRTQQEDSAVYLCASARATNEKLFFGSGTQLSVL.